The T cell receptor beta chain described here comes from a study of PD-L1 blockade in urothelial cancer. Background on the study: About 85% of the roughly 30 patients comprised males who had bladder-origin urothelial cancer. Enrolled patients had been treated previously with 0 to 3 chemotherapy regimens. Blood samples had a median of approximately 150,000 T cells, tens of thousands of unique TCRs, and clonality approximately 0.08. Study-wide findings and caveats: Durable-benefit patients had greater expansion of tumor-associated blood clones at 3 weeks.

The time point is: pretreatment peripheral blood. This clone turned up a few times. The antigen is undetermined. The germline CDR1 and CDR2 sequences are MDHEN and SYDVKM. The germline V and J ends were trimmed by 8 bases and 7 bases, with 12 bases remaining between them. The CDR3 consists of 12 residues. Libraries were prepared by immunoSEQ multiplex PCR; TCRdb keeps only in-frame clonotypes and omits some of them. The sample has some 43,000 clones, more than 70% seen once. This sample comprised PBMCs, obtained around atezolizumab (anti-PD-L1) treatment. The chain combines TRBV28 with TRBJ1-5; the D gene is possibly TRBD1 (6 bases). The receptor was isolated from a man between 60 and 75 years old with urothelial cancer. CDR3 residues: CASSQGRQPQHF. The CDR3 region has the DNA TGTGCCAGCTCACAGGGAAGGCAGCCCCAGCATTTT.